This T cell receptor (beta chain) was retrieved from a study of beta chain features in type 1 diabetes. Whole-study results and caveats: The study found moderately but significantly shorter TCRB CDR3s in all four CD4+ subsets of Type 1 diabetes patients.

As every portion of the isolated RNA was reverse transcribed, the sequencing read expressed TCRB transcripts. The data were produced by immunoSEQ multiplex PCR, yet TCRdb's version contains in-frame clones alone and is incomplete. The repertoire has 150,000 to 200,000 clones, approximately 9.1% of them found once; the top ten carry roughly 0.7%. This clone has a handful of counts. Its matching antigen is unknown. Trimming took 2 bases from V and 3 from J; bases not matched to a gene: 2. CDR1 and CDR2 from the germline V gene are LGHNA and YSLEER. The CDR3 extends over 15 amino acids. The sequenced sample was central memory CD4+ T cells from blood. V usage is TRBV4-3 and J usage is TRBJ2-7; 12 bases map to TRBD2. The sequence derives from a woman in her thirties with type 1 diabetes. The CDR3 DNA follows: TGCGCCAGCAGCCAAAGACTAGCGGGAGACTACGAGCAGTACTTC. Protein sequence: CASSQRLAGDYEQYF.